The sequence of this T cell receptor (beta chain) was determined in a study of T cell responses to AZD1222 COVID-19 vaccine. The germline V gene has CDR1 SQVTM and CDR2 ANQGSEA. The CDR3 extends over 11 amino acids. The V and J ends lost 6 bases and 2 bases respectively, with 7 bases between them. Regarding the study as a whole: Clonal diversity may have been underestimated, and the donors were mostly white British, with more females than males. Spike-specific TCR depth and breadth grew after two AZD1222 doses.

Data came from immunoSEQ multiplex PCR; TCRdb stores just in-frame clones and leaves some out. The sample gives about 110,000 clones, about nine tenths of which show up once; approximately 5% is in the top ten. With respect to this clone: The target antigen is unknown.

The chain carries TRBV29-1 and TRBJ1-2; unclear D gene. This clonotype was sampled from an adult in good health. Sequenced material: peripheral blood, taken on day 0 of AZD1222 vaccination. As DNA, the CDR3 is TGCAGCGTGGCTGACAACTATGGCTACACCTTC. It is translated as CSVADNYGYTF.